These 2 T cell receptor beta chains came from one sample sequenced in a study of cytomegalovirus exposure and HLA in healthy donors. The PCR had 60 Vbeta and 13 Jbeta primers. Repertoires were generated with immunoSEQ multiplex PCR, while TCRdb's copy carries only in-frame clones and drops some. The repertoire has some 130,000 clones, approximately 77% of them found once; the top ten carry over 2%. Sequenced: PBMCs. The receptors come from a man aged 25 to 40 in good health and CMV-seronegative.

This clone was seen only a few times. The rearrangement uses TRBV27 and TRBJ1-1; D not resolved. Between the trimmed V and J ends, which lost 3 bases and 5 bases, there was a span of 13 bases. Germline V CDR1 and CDR2: MNHEY, SMNVEV (reference sequence). The CDR3 loop spans 14 amino acids. The CDR3 bases are TGTGCCAGCAGTTTTAGCGGATTCGGGACTGAAGCTTTCTTT. It yields the protein CASSFSGFGTEAFF.

The V gene is TRBV5-6, the J gene TRBJ2-7; TRBD1 matches 7 bases. The germline V gene encodes CDR1 SGHDT and CDR2 YYEEEE. Trimming at V came to 4 bases and at J to 0 bases, leaving 4 bases not matched to a gene. This CDR3 is built from 14 residues. CDR3 nucleotide sequence: TGTGCCAGCAGCCCGGGACAGATCTCCTACGAGCAGTACTTC. As protein: CASSPGQISYEQYF.